This TCR beta chain was sequenced in a study of T cell responses to AZD1222 COVID-19 vaccine. Overall study findings and caveats: Per reports, nearly half of all spike-specific TCRs target regions that are unmutated in variants.

Trimming stripped 7 bases from V and 9 bases from J, with 13 bases between. The CDR3 runs 13 residues. The germline CDR1 and CDR2 sequences are ENHRY and SYGVKD. With respect to this clone: Its cognate antigen is unknown.

The repertoire was sequenced with immunoSEQ multiplex PCR; TCRdb's copy has only in-frame clones and lacks some. The sample lists about 150,000 clones; over 75% were seen once. The sequences come from peripheral blood, collected on day 0 of AZD1222 vaccination. This receptor was obtained from an adult in good health. The chain employs TRBV10-3 and TRBJ1-6, with a possible D match to TRBD1 (5 bases). DNA of the CDR3: TGTGCCATCAAATCGGGGCTTAGTTCACCCCTCCACTTT. Translation: CAIKSGLSSPLHF.